This T cell receptor beta chain was sequenced for a study of T-cell memory formation after mild COVID-19. About the study: Largely donor-specific TCR clusters were found. General observations from the study: CD4+ contracting clones were found mainly in CM and EM, and CD8+ ones in EMRA. Some clones that responded were present in memory (sampled pre-infection), which suggests cross-reactive memory joined.

5'RACE primed from the constant segment yielded TCR alpha and TCR beta cDNA libraries bearing sample barcodes and UMIs. TCRdb passed the 5' RACE reads through MiXCR, listing each CDR3 protein once. Of 300,000 to 350,000 distinct CDR3 sequences in the sample, more than 13% were seen once. This clonotype was counted ten times or more. What it binds is not known. The CDR3 totals 13 residues. The source material was PBMCs or a T cell subset sorted from them (not recorded which). The clonotype comes from a man between 18 and 29 years old who had mild COVID-19 (a few samples of this study predate the infection). Cell type and time point are not known. V and J are TRBV21-1 and TRBJ2-7; the table calls TRBD2, which could not be checked here. TRBV21-1 is classified as a pseudogene. The CDR3 loop reads CASSKGGAYEQYV. CDR3 nucleotides: TGTGCCAGCAGCAAAGGCGGGGCCTACGAGCAGTACGTC.